Listed below are T cell receptor beta chains from one sample, sequenced in a study of siplizumab effects on memory and regulatory T cells. TCRdb keeps only in-frame clones here, not all; method: immunoSEQ multiplex PCR. The data hold some 73,000 clones, with roughly 93% observed a single time. Sequencing was done on a sample of CD8+ T cells sorted from blood. Every receptor here comes from a human donor in good health. Both conserved end residues are part of each CDR3. A D gene is named only where the DNA matches it firmly. Expanded clones are given a class, and other clones once, few, many or no size at all.

d_gene,v_gene,abundance,j_gene,CDR3aa,CDR3nt
NA,TRBV4-1,NA,TRBJ2-7,CASSQDWAYEQYF,TGCGCCAGCAGCCAAGATTGGGCCTACGAGCAGTACTTC
NA,TRBV6-5,NA,TRBJ1-1,CASSFKWGPNTEAFF,TGTGCCAGCAGCTTTAAATGGGGGCCGAACACTGAAGCTTTCTTT
NA,TRBV10-3,NA,TRBJ2-3,CAISESLTDTQYF,TGTGCCATCAGTGAGTCGCTGACTGATACGCAGTATTTT
TRBD2,TRBV28,once,TRBJ2-7,CASSSTTRRTSRNYEQYF,TGTGCCAGCAGTTCGACTACCAGAAGGACTAGCAGAAACTACGAGCAGTACTTC
NA,TRBV25-1,NA,TRBJ1-4,CASCWDDATNEKLFF,TGTGCCAGCTGCTGGGACGACGCAACTAATGAAAAACTGTTTTTT
NA,TRBV6-6,NA,TRBJ1-2,CASRTGLTYGYTF,TGTGCCAGCAGAACGGGACTTACTTATGGCTACACCTTC
NA,TRBV27,NA,TRBJ2-5,CASSLWSQETQYF,TGTGCCAGCAGTCTCTGGAGTCAAGAGACCCAGTACTTC
NA,TRBV19,NA,TRBJ1-1,CASSIVSGPTNTEAFF,TGTGCCAGTAGTATAGTATCGGGGCCGACGAACACTGAAGCTTTCTTT
NA,TRBV5-4,NA,TRBJ2-1,CASSLTPGAHEQFF,TGTGCCAGCAGCTTGACTCCGGGGGCGCATGAGCAGTTCTTC
NA,TRBV5-4,NA,TRBJ2-1,CASSSENNEQFF,TGTGCCAGCAGCTCCGAAAACAATGAGCAGTTCTTC
NA,TRBV29-1,NA,TRBJ2-1,CSVEQGSGDNEQFF,TGCAGCGTTGAACAGGGGTCGGGAGACAATGAGCAGTTCTTC
NA,TRBV6-1,NA,TRBJ1-2,CASLGGGAPYTF,TGTGCCAGCCTCGGAGGAGGGGCGCCCTACACCTTC
NA,TRBV9,few,TRBJ1-2,CASSDSDYGYTF,TGTGCCAGCAGCGATAGCGACTATGGCTACACCTTC
NA,TRBV14,NA,TRBJ2-1,CASSQRPHDEQFF,TGTGCCAGCAGCCAGAGACCCCACGATGAGCAGTTCTTC
NA,TRBV5-4,NA,TRBJ2-5,CASMADQETQYF,TGTGCCAGCATGGCGGACCAAGAGACCCAGTACTTC
TRBD1,TRBV19,NA,TRBJ1-1,CASSPWTGNTEAFF,TGTGCCAGTAGTCCCTGGACAGGGAACACTGAAGCTTTCTTT
TRBD1,TRBV27,NA,TRBJ1-4,CASSSSWDRANEKLFF,TGTGCCAGCAGTTCGTCTTGGGACAGGGCTAATGAAAAACTGTTTTTT
NA,TRBV14,NA,TRBJ2-3,CASSPMIGTDTQYF,TGTGCCAGCAGCCCGATGATCGGCACAGATACGCAGTATTTT
NA,TRBV2,NA,TRBJ1-6,CASRDRTNSPLHF,TGTGCCAGCAGAGACAGGACCAATTCACCCCTCCACTTT
NA,TRBV10-1,NA,TRBJ1-3,CASSGGSGNTIYF,TGCGCCAGCAGTGGGGGCTCTGGAAACACCATATATTTT
NA,TRBV5-3,NA,TRBJ2-7,CARSRGNRQASSYEQYF,TGTGCCAGAAGCCGTGGGAACCGACAGGCCAGCTCCTACGAGCAGTACTTC
TRBD1,TRBV28,NA,TRBJ2-7,CASSLGGTGTDMVQYF,TGTGCCAGCAGTTTAGGCGGGACAGGGACCGACATGGTGCAGTACTTC
TRBD2,TRBV19,NA,TRBJ2-1,CASSRTSGGTYNEQFF,TGTGCCAGTAGTCGGACTAGCGGGGGGACCTACAATGAGCAGTTCTTC
NA,TRBV6-1,NA,TRBJ2-5,CASRDLFQETQYF,TGTGCCAGCAGGGACCTATTCCAAGAGACCCAGTACTTC
NA,TRBV7-2,once,TRBJ2-1,CASTPPAGLRSSYNEQFF,TGTGCCAGCACCCCTCCGGCGGGGCTGAGGAGCTCCTACAATGAGCAGTTCTTC
NA,TRBV5-1,NA,TRBJ2-7,CASSPAGDEQYF,TGCGCCAGCAGCCCGGCAGGTGACGAGCAGTACTTC
TRBD1,TRBV27,NA,TRBJ1-2,CASSATQGALRYGYTF,TGTGCCAGCAGTGCCACACAGGGGGCGCTGAGGTATGGCTACACCTTC
NA,TRBV7-9,few,TRBJ1-1,CASRGGTEAFF,TGTGCCAGCAGGGGAGGGACTGAAGCTTTCTTT
NA,TRBV7-2,NA,TRBJ1-1,CASSYTGTEAFF,TGTGCCAGCAGCTACACAGGTACTGAAGCTTTCTTT
NA,TRBV4-1,NA,TRBJ1-1,CASSPSRTLRGNTEAFF,TGCGCCAGCAGCCCTTCCCGGACTCTTCGGGGGAACACTGAAGCTTTCTTT
TRBD1,TRBV2,NA,TRBJ2-1,CASRATDRAGSYNEQFF,TGTGCCAGCAGGGCTACGGACAGGGCTGGCTCCTACAATGAGCAGTTCTTC
NA,TRBV9,NA,TRBJ2-3,CASSVGDTSPDTQYF,TGTGCCAGCAGCGTAGGGGATACTAGCCCTGATACGCAGTATTTT
TRBD2,TRBV15,NA,TRBJ2-3,CATSRVSGAAPDTQYF,TGTGCCACCAGCAGAGTTAGCGGGGCCGCCCCAGATACGCAGTATTTT
NA,TRBV5-1,NA,TRBJ2-7,CASTPTGTYEQYF,TGCGCCAGCACCCCGACAGGGACTTACGAGCAGTACTTC
NA,TRBV19,once,TRBJ2-1,CASSRGLGNEQFF,TGTGCCAGTAGCCGGGGGCTTGGTAATGAGCAGTTCTTC
NA,TRBV20-1,once,TRBJ1-3,CSARGVGTIYF,TGCAGTGCTAGGGGGGTTGGGACCATATATTTT
NA,TRBV6-5,NA,TRBJ2-7,CASSLRLIYEQYF,TGTGCCAGCAGTTTAAGACTGATCTACGAGCAGTACTTC
NA,TRBV30,NA,TRBJ2-7,CAWTGAQGYYEQYF,TGTGCCTGGACTGGGGCCCAGGGGTACTACGAGCAGTACTTC
NA,TRBV6-1,NA,TRBJ2-1,CASSERGDEQFF,TGTGCCAGCAGTGAAAGGGGGGATGAGCAGTTCTTC
NA,TRBV7-9,few,TRBJ1-2,CASSKSVDWGYTF,TGTGCCAGCAGCAAGAGCGTCGACTGGGGCTACACCTTC
TRBD1,TRBV6-5,NA,TRBJ2-7,CASSLTGGPYEQYF,TGTGCCAGCAGTTTGACAGGGGGCCCCTACGAGCAGTACTTC
NA,TRBV19,NA,TRBJ2-5,CASSLGRPETQYF,TGTGCCAGTTCCCTAGGTCGGCCAGAGACCCAGTACTTC
NA,TRBV4-2,NA,TRBJ1-1,CASSRGGNTEAFF,TGTGCCAGCAGTCGGGGCGGGAACACTGAAGCTTTCTTT
NA,TRBV10-1,NA,TRBJ2-7,CASSGRNSYEQYF,TGCGCCAGTTCGGGACGGAACTCCTACGAGCAGTACTTC
TRBD1,TRBV29-1,NA,TRBJ2-7,CSVAGTGLSYEQYF,TGCAGCGTTGCCGGGACAGGGCTCTCCTACGAGCAGTACTTC
NA,TRBV4-1,NA,TRBJ2-7,CASSHSASGANEQYF,TGCGCCAGCAGCCATTCGGCGTCAGGGGCTAACGAGCAGTACTTC
NA,TRBV7-2,NA,TRBJ2-7,CASSYFGGYEQYF,TGTGCCAGCAGCTATTTTGGGGGCTACGAGCAGTACTTC
NA,TRBV27,NA,TRBJ2-7,CASSPLVGYEQYF,TGTGCCAGCAGCCCTCTTGTGGGCTACGAGCAGTACTTC